One T cell receptor beta chain is described in this entry. Some clones are missing from TCRdb's copy, which holds only in-frame ones; the method was immunoSEQ multiplex PCR. This sample has roughly 62,000 clones; roughly 80% occur once, and the top ten carry 15% to 20%. This specimen comes from a study of blood T cell repertoires in COVID-19. Germline CDR1 is MDHEN and CDR2 is SYDVKM. The V gene lost 3 bases and the J gene lost 0 bases, with 9 bases spanning the gap. This CDR3 has 14 residues. The TCR comes from a man aged 55 to 70 with acute or convalescent COVID-19. V usage is TRBV28 and J usage is TRBJ2-7; D is unclear. The sample taken for sequencing was peripheral blood. The CDR3 region has the DNA TGTGCCAGCAGTTTGACTGTCTTCTCCTACGAGCAGTACTTC. Amino acid sequence: CASSLTVFSYEQYF.